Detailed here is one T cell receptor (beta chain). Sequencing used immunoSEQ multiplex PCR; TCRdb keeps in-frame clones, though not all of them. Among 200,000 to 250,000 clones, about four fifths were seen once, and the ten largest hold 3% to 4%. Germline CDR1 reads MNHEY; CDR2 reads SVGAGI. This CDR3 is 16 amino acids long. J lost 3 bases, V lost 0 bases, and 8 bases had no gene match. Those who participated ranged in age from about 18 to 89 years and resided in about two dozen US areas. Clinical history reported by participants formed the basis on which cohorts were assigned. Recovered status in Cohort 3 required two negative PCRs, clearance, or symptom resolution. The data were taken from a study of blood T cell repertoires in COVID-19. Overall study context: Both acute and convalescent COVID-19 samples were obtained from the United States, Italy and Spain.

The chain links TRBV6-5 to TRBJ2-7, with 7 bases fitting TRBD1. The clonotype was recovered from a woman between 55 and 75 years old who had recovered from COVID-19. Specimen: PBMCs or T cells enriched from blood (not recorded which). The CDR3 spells CASSYSPGTVNYEQYF. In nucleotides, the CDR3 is TGTGCCAGCAGTTACTCTCCCGGGACAGTCAACTACGAGCAGTACTTC.